One and the same sample provided the 21 T cell receptor beta chains below, sequenced in a study of blood T cell repertoires in COVID-19. The protocol was immunoSEQ multiplex PCR, while the TCRdb copy is restricted to in-frame clones and leaves out a portion. The sample yields around 270,000 clones, roughly 84% seen once. Sequenced material: peripheral blood. The receptors were sampled from a woman aged 40 to 49 who had recovered from COVID-19.

This clone was detected once. The chain has TRBV29-1 and TRBJ2-3; TRBD1 aligns across 8 bases. Germline lookup yields CDR1 SQVTM and CDR2 ANQGSEA. The CDR3 is made up of 13 amino acids. With V trimmed by 7 bases and J by 2 bases, 5 bases remained unmatched. CDR3 loop: CSGRTGNTDTQYF. The CDR3 DNA sequence: TGCAGCGGGCGGACAGGGAACACAGATACGCAGTATTTT.

This chain connects TRBV27 to TRBJ2-5, with a tentative D call TRBD2 (6 bases). This CDR3 spans 13 amino acids. Trimming cost V 3 bases and J 7 bases, with 12 bases left between them. The germline CDR1 and CDR2 sequences are MNHEY and SMNVEV (reference sequence). CDR3 sequence reads: CASSFRRDGTQYF. The DNA of the CDR3 is TGTGCCAGCAGTTTTCGGCGGGACGGGACCCAGTACTTC.

The chain links TRBV29-1 to TRBJ1-1; 7 bases are a match to TRBD1. Germline V gene lookup returns CDR1 SQVTM and CDR2 ANQGSEA. This CDR3 contains 12 residues. Germline trimming cut 7 bases from V and 5 bases from J; bases unmatched to any gene: 7. The CDR3 sequence is CSGNNRGTEAFF. As DNA, the CDR3 is TGCAGCGGCAATAACAGGGGAACTGAAGCTTTCTTT.

This chain links TRBV30 with TRBJ2-3; weak D call: TRBD2 (6 bases). Germline loops: CDR1 GTSNPN, CDR2 SVGIG (reference sequence). This CDR3 is built from 13 residues. V was clipped by 1 base and J by 13 bases, with 18 bases between them. CDR3 region: CAWSDVRREIKYF. CDR3 bases: TGTGCCTGGAGTGATGTAAGGAGGGAAATAAAGTATTTT.

The chain has TRBV6-5 and TRBJ1-1; D unresolved. The germline V gene encodes CDR1 MNHEY and CDR2 SVGAGI. The CDR3 has 16 residues. Trimming cost V 2 bases and J 0 bases, with 13 bases left between them. For the CDR3, the DNA is TGTGCCAGCAGTTACCGCCCCCCGGGATTGAACACTGAAGCTTTCTTT. Its protein product is CASSYRPPGLNTEAFF.

The chain has TRBV18 and TRBJ2-1, with 9 bases that match TRBD1. This CDR3 spans 16 amino acids. Trimming at V came to 2 bases and at J to 5 bases, leaving 7 bases not matched to a gene. Germline loops: CDR1 KGHSH, CDR2 LQKENI. The CDR3 spells CASSPYGTGINNEQFF. CDR3 coding DNA: TGTGCCAGCTCACCATACGGGACAGGGATTAACAATGAGCAGTTCTTC. The complete variable domain, with remaining parts taken from reference TRBV18 and TRBJ2-1, reads NAGVMQNPRHLVRRRGQEARLRCSPMKGHSHVYWYRQLPEEGLKFMVYLQKENIIDESGMPKERFSAEFPKEGPSILRIQQVVRGDSAAYFCASSPYGTGINNEQFFGPGTRLTVL.

The chain's CDR3 is CSVVGQGLDEQYF. The CDR3 nucleotides read TGCAGCGTTGTGGGACAGGGCCTAGACGAGCAGTACTTC. The chain is built from TRBV29-1 and TRBJ2-7, with 9 bases fitting TRBD1. The length of the CDR3 is 13 residues. Germline V gene data show CDR1 as SQVTM and CDR2 as ANQGSEA. The V gene end was trimmed by 4 bases and the J gene end by 5 bases; junction bases not matched to a gene: 6.

The chain couples TRBV15 to TRBJ2-1, with 8 bases matching TRBD2. J lost 4 bases, V lost 4 bases, and 9 bases had no gene match. This CDR3 has 16 amino acids. Germline V gives CDR1 LNHNV, CDR2 YYDKDF (reference sequence). The DNA of the CDR3 is TGTGCCACCAGCAAGGAACGGGGGGGCTGGTACAATGAGCAGTTCTTC. As protein: CATSKERGGWYNEQFF. The whole variable domain, remainder taken from reference TRBV15 and TRBJ2-1, is DAMVIQNPRYQVTQFGKPVTLSCSQTLNHNVMYWYQQKSSQAPKLLFHYYDKDFNNEADTPDNFQSRRPNTSFCFLDIRSPGLGDTAMYLCATSKERGGWYNEQFFGPGTRLTVL.

The chain recombines TRBV2 with TRBJ1-2, with 7 bases matching TRBD1. This CDR3 has 15 amino acids. Per germline, CDR1 SNHLY and CDR2 FYNNEI. The junction had 9 bases not matched to a gene; V was cut back by 6 bases and J by 2 bases. As DNA, the CDR3 is TGTGCCAGCAGGGACGGACAGGAAAAAAACTATGGCTACACCTTC. This sequence encodes CASRDGQEKNYGYTF.

This sequence joins TRBV6-4 and TRBJ2-5, with 9 bases identical to TRBD2. The CDR3 totals 14 residues. V dropped 6 bases and J dropped 7; count of bases not matched to a gene: 9. Germline-derived CDR1 and CDR2 are MRHNA and SNTAGT. The CDR3 here is CASSPPGTSWTQYF. CDR3 nucleotides: TGTGCCAGCAGCCCGCCGGGGACTAGCTGGACCCAGTACTTC.

The gene calls are TRBV7-6 and TRBJ2-2; D is unresolved. The CDR3 sequence is 15 residues long. CDR1 is SGHVS and CDR2 is FNYEAQ in the germline V gene. The V gene lost 4 bases and the J gene lost 4 bases, with 13 bases spanning the gap. CDR3 sequence: CASSSFEVGTGELFF. The CDR3, as DNA: TGTGCCAGCAGCTCCTTCGAGGTCGGCACCGGGGAGCTGTTTTTT.

The chain couples TRBV7-2 to TRBJ2-1; the match to TRBD2 covers 15 bases. The length of the CDR3 is 16 residues. Germline V gives CDR1 SGHTA, CDR2 FQGNSA. Trimming at V came to 5 bases and at J to 6 bases, leaving 5 bases not matched to a gene. CDR3 coding DNA: TGTGCCAGCAGCCCCGGACTAGCGGGGGGGCCCAATGAGCAGTTCTTC. This gives the protein CASSPGLAGGPNEQFF.

This chain joins TRBV7-9 and TRBJ2-7; TRBD2 aligns across 8 bases. V gave up 4 bases and J gave up 6 bases; unmatched junction bases: 11. This CDR3 is 15 amino acids long. Germline V gene sequence: CDR1 SEHNR, CDR2 FQNEAQ (reference sequence). This CDR3 is CASSSQDQRGGEQYF. The DNA for the CDR3 is TGTGCCAGCAGCTCCCAAGACCAACGGGGGGGCGAGCAGTACTTC.

The genes are TRBV5-1 and TRBJ1-2, with D tentatively TRBD1 (5 bases). Germline values: CDR1 SGHRS, CDR2 YFSETQ. This CDR3 contains 14 residues. V lost 0 bases and J 8 bases, leaving 14 bases between the germline ends. The CDR3 region has the DNA TGCGCCAGCAGCTTGGCCGGGCAGGGCGCAGGCTACACCTTC. Protein product: CASSLAGQGAGYTF.

This clone has ten or more counts. This sequence joins TRBV11-3 and TRBJ1-6; D perhaps matches TRBD1 (6 bases). This CDR3 has 18 residues. Germline CDR1 is SGHNT and CDR2 is YENEEA. V gave up 5 bases and J gave up 10 bases, with 27 bases separating them. In nucleotides, the CDR3 is TGTGCCAGCAGCCGTAATCTTGGAGTGCAGGGGTTTTACTCACCCCTCCACTTT. Protein product: CASSRNLGVQGFYSPLHF.

V gene TRBV6-2 or TRBV6-3 combines with J gene TRBJ2-7, with D unclear. Germline values: CDR1 MNHEY, CDR2 SVGEGT. The CDR3 contains 12 residues. V shed 6 bases and J shed 6 bases, with 12 bases lying between them. For the CDR3, the DNA is TGTGCCAGCAGCAACACGGCTAGCGAGCAGTACTTC. This encodes CASSNTASEQYF.

This rearrangement joins TRBV4-1 to TRBJ2-1; 8 positions agree with TRBD1. V was clipped by 1 base and J by 13 bases; unmatched bases: 3. The CDR3 length is 12 residues. In germline, CDR1 is MGHRA, CDR2 YSYEKL. CDR3 sequence reads: CASSQGAGGQFF. Here the CDR3 DNA reads TGCGCCAGCAGCCAAGGGGCAGGGGGCCAGTTCTTC.

The rearrangement joins TRBV5-1 to TRBJ2-3; 7 bases align to TRBD1. V gave up 4 bases and J gave up 4 bases; unmatched junction bases: 6. Germline CDR1 reads SGHRS; CDR2 reads YFSETQ. The CDR3 is 14 amino acids. CDR3 in amino acids: CASSTLQGADTQYF. In DNA, the CDR3 is TGCGCCAGCAGCACACTTCAGGGGGCAGATACGCAGTATTTT.

The chain employs TRBV23-1 and TRBJ2-7; weak D call: TRBD1 (6 bases). TRBV23-1 is filed as an ORF, its function uncertain. Trimming removed 6 bases at V and 3 bases at J, with 24 bases between. This CDR3 contains 17 residues. CDR3 residues: CASRFSGRGRIDYEQYF. The CDR3 DNA reads as TGCGCCAGCAGATTTTCGGGCAGGGGTAGAATAGACTACGAGCAGTACTTC.

This rearrangement joins TRBV10-3 to TRBJ1-4; possible D gene TRBD1, 6 bases. In germline, CDR1 is ENHRY, CDR2 SYGVKD. V was pared by 4 bases and J by 6 bases, with 15 bases between. This CDR3 contains 15 residues. The CDR3 sequence: CAISGQGTKDEKLFF. As DNA, the CDR3 is TGTGCCATCAGTGGACAAGGGACAAAGGATGAAAAACTGTTTTTT.

V is TRBV11-2 and J is TRBJ2-2; D unclear. The germline V gene has CDR1 SGHAT and CDR2 FQNNGV. Trimming took off 4 bases at V and 2 bases at J, with 2 bases between the two ends. This CDR3 comprises 12 residues. DNA for the CDR3: TGTGCCAGCAGCTCTAACACCGGGGAGCTGTTTTTT. This translates into CASSSNTGELFF.